Each of the 32 T cell receptor beta chains below was sequenced from the same sample in a study of T cell repertoires in cytomegalovirus infection. In TCRdb, the reads were re-called with MiXCR into one record per CDR3 protein. The sample lists roughly 800,000 distinct CDR3 sequences, 25% to 35% occurring once. Their recognized antigens are unknown. The sample in question was cultured CD8+ T cells from PBMCs, obtained from culture after CMV antigen stimulation. Receptors were obtained from a human donor in good health (CMV status not recorded). Some clones in this sample may be carry-over from other donors' samples.

The chain employs TRBV6-8 and TRBJ1-1; 7 bases are shared with TRBD1. The ends lost 10 bases at V and 4 bases at J; junction bases unmatched: 6. Germline V lookup: CDR1 MNHGY, CDR2 SAAAGT. The CDR3 is 12 amino acids. The CDR3 protein is CATTPGGTEAFF. The CDR3 DNA is TGTGCCACTACCCCAGGGGGCACTGAAGCTTTCTTT.

This clonotype has only a few counts. The chain employs TRBV15 and TRBJ1-2, with D unclear. Germline assignment: CDR1 LNHNV and CDR2 YYDKDF (reference sequence). The CDR3 loop spans 16 amino acids. Trimming pared 0 bases from V and 3 bases from J, leaving 14 bases between. The chain's CDR3 is CATSRDRAAYYYGYTF. CDR3 bases: TGTGCCACCAGCAGAGATCGGGCAGCTTACTACTATGGCTACACCTTC.

J is TRBJ1-2 and V is TRBV4-1; the D gene is possibly TRBD1 (5 bases). The CDR3 has 14 residues. CDR1 MGHRA and CDR2 YSYEKL come from the germline V gene. Trimming took off 1 base at V and 4 bases at J, with 10 bases between the two ends. CDR3 coding DNA: TGCGCCAGCAGCCAAGGTCCAGGGAGCTATGGCTACACCTTC. The encoded protein is CASSQGPGSYGYTF.

The rearrangement joins TRBV27 to TRBJ2-7; 7 bases match TRBD2. Germline lookup yields CDR1 MNHEY and CDR2 SMNVEV (reference sequence). V trimming: 4 bases; J trimming: 3 bases; junction bases outside the gene matches: 9. The CDR3 contains 15 residues. DNA for the CDR3: TGTGCCAGCAGTTGGACTAGAGTTAATGTCTACGAGCAGTACTTC. Its protein is CASSWTRVNVYEQYF.

The chain employs TRBV7-6 and TRBJ1-1; 8 positions agree with TRBD1. CDR1 is SGHVS, CDR2 FNYEAQ, per germline. CDR3 length: 15 amino acids. The V segment lost 3 bases and the J segment 1 base; nucleotides outside the gene matches: 4. Here the CDR3 reads CASSLNRGGNTEAFF. DNA for the CDR3: TGTGCCAGCAGCTTGAACAGGGGGGGGAACACTGAAGCTTTCTTT.

This clonotype was detected only a few times. V gene TRBV6-5 combines with J gene TRBJ1-2; the D gene is possibly TRBD1 (5 bases). Germline CDR1 MNHEY, CDR2 SVGAGI. The germline V and J ends were trimmed by 2 bases and 2 bases, with 12 bases remaining between them. This CDR3 is built from 15 residues. The DNA for the CDR3 is TGTGCCAGCAGTTACGGCGCGGAGGGGAACTATGGCTACACCTTC. Translating it yields CASSYGAEGNYGYTF.

The chain carries TRBV7-9 and TRBJ1-2; D unresolved. Deletions cut 1 base from V and 7 bases from J, with 13 bases between. Germline V gene data show CDR1 as SEHNR and CDR2 as FQNEAQ (reference sequence). CDR3 length equals 14 residues. The CDR3 DNA reads TGTGCCAGCAGCTTAGTAAGCGGGCAGCTTGGCTACACCTTC. Protein: CASSLVSGQLGYTF.

The rearrangement joins TRBV12-3 or TRBV12-4 to TRBJ2-1; D possibly corresponds to TRBD2 (6 bases). V was pared by 4 bases and J by 5 bases, with 9 bases between. This CDR3 is 13 amino acids long. For the CDR3, the DNA is TGTGCCAGCAGTTGGGACTTCAACAATGAGCAGTTCTTC. Its translation: CASSWDFNNEQFF.

The gene calls are TRBV6-1 and TRBJ2-2; 8 nucleotides match TRBD1. V trimming: 2 bases; J trimming: 2 bases; junction bases outside the gene matches: 10. The CDR3 consists of 18 residues. Germline V gene sequence: CDR1 MNHNS, CDR2 SASEGT. CDR3 sequence: CASSETMGTGTNTGELFF. The CDR3 DNA reads as TGTGCCAGCAGTGAAACAATGGGGACAGGAACCAACACCGGGGAGCTGTTTTTT.

This clonotype was counted between two and nine times. This chain joins TRBV7-6 and TRBJ1-1, with D possibly TRBD1 on 6 matching bases. Germline assignment: CDR1 SGHVS and CDR2 FNYEAQ. The CDR3 runs 16 residues. Trimming removed 1 base from V and 0 bases from J, with 12 bases in between. In DNA form, the CDR3 reads TGTGCCAGCAGCTTAGTAGTGGGGGGCATGAACACTGAAGCTTTCTTT. Protein product: CASSLVVGGMNTEAFF. Filled out from reference TRBV7-6 and TRBJ1-1, the complete variable domain reads GAGVSQSPRYKVTKRGQDVALRCDPISGHVSLYWYRQALGQGPEFLTYFNYEAQQDKSGLPNDRFSAERPEGSISTLTIQRTEQRDSAMYRCASSLVVGGMNTEAFFGQGTRLTVV.

This clonotype has a handful of counts. This chain uses TRBV12-3 or TRBV12-4 with TRBJ2-3, with D uncertain. The CDR3 runs 18 residues. The germline V and J ends were trimmed by 6 bases and 2 bases, with 24 bases remaining between them. Here the CDR3 DNA reads TGTGCCAGCAGCCCCCCCGGCAGTTACGAATATTACACAGATACGCAGTATTTT. Protein product: CASSPPGSYEYYTDTQYF.

The sample holds a few counts of this clonotype. J is TRBJ2-1 and V is TRBV2; 10 nucleotides line up with TRBD2. Losses at the gene ends were 4 bases for V and 1 base for J; bases not matched to a gene: 13. Per germline, CDR1 SNHLY and CDR2 FYNNEI. This CDR3 is 19 amino acids long. The CDR3 sequence is CASSARREAGGRSYNEQFF. CDR3 in DNA: TGTGCCAGCAGTGCCCGACGAGAAGCGGGGGGGCGTTCCTACAATGAGCAGTTCTTC.

In this sample, this clonotype turned up a few times. The DNA for the CDR3 is TGTGCCAGCAGTTTGGCAGGGGGCTGGTACGAGCAGTACTTC. It codes for CASSLAGGWYEQYF. This chain links TRBV12-3 or TRBV12-4 with TRBJ2-7; the match to TRBD1 covers 8 bases. Trimming removed 3 bases from V and 4 bases from J; junction bases left unmatched: 5. The CDR3 extends over 14 amino acids.

This clonotype was detected only a few times. The chain joins TRBV6-5 to TRBJ1-5, with TRBD1 as a possible D gene (6 bases). The V gene's germline CDR1 is MNHEY and CDR2 SVGAGI. V was pared by 0 bases and J by 0 bases, with 9 bases between. The CDR3 runs to 16 residues. In DNA form, the CDR3 reads TGTGCCAGCAGTTACTCCCAAGGGGGTAGCAATCAGCCCCAGCATTTT. This gives the protein CASSYSQGGSNQPQHF.

This clonotype turned up a few times. This chain connects TRBV7-9 to TRBJ1-6; a possible D gene is TRBD1 (6 bases). Deletions cut 4 bases from V and 3 bases from J, with 16 bases between. The CDR3 spans 17 residues. Germline values: CDR1 SEHNR, CDR2 FQNEAQ (reference sequence). The CDR3, as DNA: TGTGCCAGCAGCTCAGAAATCGGGGGCGTCTATAATTCACCCCTCCACTTT. Protein: CASSSEIGGVYNSPLHF.

The chain employs TRBV14 and TRBJ2-1; the D call may be TRBD1 or TRBD2 (7 bases each). Germline lookup yields CDR1 SGHDN and CDR2 FVKESK. The ends were cut back, 4 bases at V and 8 bases at J, with 15 bases in the middle. The CDR3 sequence is 14 residues long. The chain's CDR3 is CASSRPGGVYEQFF. CDR3 bases: TGTGCCAGCAGCCGCCCAGGGGGGGTGTATGAGCAGTTCTTC.

Only one count was recorded for this clonotype. The chain is built from TRBV11-2 and TRBJ2-2; D unresolved. Trimming left V 2 bases short and J 4 bases short, with 17 bases between. The CDR3 is 17 amino acids. The germline V gene encodes CDR1 SGHAT and CDR2 FQNNGV. In DNA, the CDR3 is TGTGCCAGCAGCTTAATGGTGCTCCGGAGTATCACCGGGGAGCTGTTTTTT. It specifies CASSLMVLRSITGELFF.

This sequence joins TRBV4-1 and TRBJ2-7; unclear D gene. Germline assignment: CDR1 MGHRA and CDR2 YSYEKL. The CDR3 consists of 13 residues. V was clipped by 0 bases and J by 2 bases, with 5 bases between them. This chain's CDR3 is CASSQDGPYEQYF. The CDR3 DNA reads TGCGCCAGCAGCCAAGACGGACCCTACGAGCAGTACTTC.

The V gene is TRBV7-9, the J gene TRBJ2-7, with 9 nucleotides matching TRBD2. From germline, CDR1 is SEHNR and CDR2 FQNEAQ (reference sequence). V gave up 5 bases and J gave up 4 bases; unmatched junction bases: 3. The CDR3 has 13 residues. The CDR3 loop is CASSGGGAYEQYV. Written as DNA, the CDR3 is TGTGCCAGCAGCGGCGGGGGGGCATACGAGCAGTACGTC.

This chain joins TRBV14 and TRBJ2-3; 7 bases match TRBD2. This CDR3 is 16 amino acids long. Per germline, CDR1 SGHDN and CDR2 FVKESK. V shed 1 base, J shed 3 bases, and the junction held 7 bases outside the gene matches. The CDR3: CASSQGTSVFTDTQYF. CDR3 in DNA: TGTGCCAGCAGCCAAGGCACTAGCGTTTTTACAGATACGCAGTATTTT.

Details on this clonotype: At one end, the junction sequence differs from germline, possibly due to a read error. The chain has TRBV12-3 or TRBV12-4 and TRBJ2-5, with 10 bases lining up with TRBD2. CDR3 length: 13 residues. The CDR3: CASSLGVAGGRDF. CDR3 in DNA: TGTGCCAGCAGTCTTGGGGTAGCGGGAGGACGGGACTTC.

This clonotype turned up a few times. The chain is built from TRBV6-5 and TRBJ1-4; 12 bases map to TRBD1. The junction had 8 bases not matched to a gene; V was cut back by 5 bases and J by 7 bases. The CDR3 loop spans 16 amino acids. CDR1 and CDR2 (germline): MNHEY, SVGAGI. CDR3 amino acids: CASSPGQGALGEKLFF. The CDR3, as DNA: TGTGCCAGCAGTCCGGGACAGGGGGCGCTCGGTGAAAAACTGTTTTTT.

J is TRBJ1-5 and V is TRBV5-4, with D maybe TRBD1 (5 bases). Trimming left V 5 bases short and J 5 bases short, with 17 bases between. In germline, CDR1 is SGHNT, CDR2 YYREEE (reference sequence). The CDR3 totals 15 residues. This CDR3 is CASSTIRGNHQPQHF. The CDR3 coding sequence is TGTGCCAGCAGTACTATTAGGGGTAACCATCAGCCCCAGCATTTT. The full variable domain, in which reference TRBV5-4 and TRBJ1-5 provide the parts outside the CDR3, is ETGVTQSPTHLIKTRGQQVTLRCSSQSGHNTVSWYQQALGQGPQFIFQYYREEENGRGNFPPRFSGLQFPNYSSELNVNALELDDSALYLCASSTIRGNHQPQHFGDGTRLSIL.

The chain links TRBV2 to TRBJ2-5; possibly TRBD1 for D (6 bases). The V gene's germline CDR1 is SNHLY and CDR2 FYNNEI. This CDR3 has 16 amino acids. The V gene lost 1 base and the J gene lost 4 bases, with 16 bases spanning the gap. CDR3 loop: CASSEVPKQGGETQYF. CDR3 sequence (DNA): TGTGCCAGCAGTGAAGTCCCGAAACAGGGCGGAGAGACCCAGTACTTC. The entire variable domain, with the rest obtained from reference TRBV2 and TRBJ2-5, is as follows: EPEVTQTPSHQVTQMGQEVILRCVPISNHLYFYWYRQILGQKVEFLVSFYNNEISEKSEIFDDQFSVERPDGSNFTLKIRSTKLEDSAMYFCASSEVPKQGGETQYFGPGTRLLVL.

This clonotype was detected ten times or more. The rearrangement links TRBV7-6 to TRBJ2-3, with 10 bases that match TRBD1. The CDR3 extends over 16 amino acids. After removal of 5 bases from V and 3 bases from J, the junction contained 8 bases not matched to a gene. Germline V gene lookup returns CDR1 SGHVS and CDR2 FNYEAQ. The CDR3 here is CASSNLDRGRTDTQYF. The CDR3 coding sequence is TGTGCCAGCAGCAATCTTGACAGGGGGCGTACAGATACGCAGTATTTT.

Many counts were recorded for this clonotype. This chain joins TRBV7-6 and TRBJ1-5; D ambiguous. Germline V CDR1 and CDR2: SGHVS, FNYEAQ. The CDR3 runs to 13 residues. V lost 1 base and J lost 4, with 5 bases in between. CDR3 sequence (DNA): TGTGCCAGCAGCTTAGAAGAAAATCAGCCCCAGCATTTT. This translates into CASSLEENQPQHF.

The V call is TRBV7-6, the J call TRBJ1-2, with TRBD1 identical over 9 bases. The germline V gene encodes CDR1 SGHVS and CDR2 FNYEAQ. This CDR3 is 15 amino acids long. V was clipped by 1 base and J by 8 bases; unmatched bases: 8. The CDR3 DNA reads TGTGCCAGCAGCTTAGGTGGGACAGGGAAGTACGGCTACACCTTC. Protein product: CASSLGGTGKYGYTF.

V usage is TRBV6-1 and J usage is TRBJ2-4; 7 nucleotides line up with TRBD1. The CDR3 has 16 amino acids. J lost 3 bases, V lost 4 bases, and 9 bases had no gene match. In germline, CDR1 is MNHNS, CDR2 SASEGT. CDR3 nucleotide sequence: TGTGCCAGCAGTGGGACAGGAGAGTTTGACAAAAACATTCAGTACTTC. Protein sequence: CASSGTGEFDKNIQYF.

The chain employs TRBV6-4 and TRBJ2-4, with 9 positions matching TRBD1. Germline lookup yields CDR1 MRHNA and CDR2 SNTAGT. The CDR3 runs to 16 residues. With V trimmed by 0 bases and J by 3 bases, 3 bases remained unmatched. CDR3 amino acids: CASSDSWTGDKNIQYF. CDR3 DNA sequence: TGTGCCAGCAGTGACTCATGGACAGGGGACAAAAACATTCAGTACTTC.

This clonotype was detected a few times. J is TRBJ1-1 and V is TRBV11-3; unclear D gene. The germline CDR1 and CDR2 sequences are SGHNT and YENEEA. The CDR3 is made up of 13 amino acids. Trimming pared 3 bases from V and 3 bases from J, leaving 8 bases between. The CDR3 sequence: CASSFWQDTEAFF. CDR3 DNA sequence: TGTGCCAGCAGCTTTTGGCAGGACACTGAAGCTTTCTTT.

This clonotype was observed a handful of times. The rearrangement joins TRBV6-2 or TRBV6-3 to TRBJ2-4; D perhaps matches TRBD2 (6 bases). The CDR3 consists of 16 residues. CDR1 and CDR2 from the germline V gene are MNHEY and SVGEGT. Trimming removed 6 bases from V and 2 bases from J, with 17 bases in between. CDR3: CASRPGTAGTKNIQYF. CDR3 bases: TGTGCCAGCAGACCCGGGACTGCCGGAACCAAAAACATTCAGTACTTC.

This clonotype was observed a few times. The rearrangement links TRBV6-4 to TRBJ2-1, with TRBD2 matching over 12 bases. The CDR3 covers 17 residues. The junction had 13 bases not matched to a gene; V was cut back by 6 bases and J by 7 bases. Germline values: CDR1 MRHNA, CDR2 SNTAGT. The CDR3 here is CASSRGPSGGAGNEQFF. Written as DNA, the CDR3 is TGTGCCAGCAGCCGTGGACCTAGCGGGGGGGCCGGGAATGAGCAGTTCTTC.